The entry that follows covers one T cell receptor (beta chain) sequence. This clonotype showed up many times. It lacks a known antigen. Nothing much larger sits one base from this clone, and base qualities are not available. The data stem from a study of T cells in Graves' hyperthyroidism and ophthalmopathy (dated by TCRdb to the late 2010s). For the study in its entirety: Peripheral blood samples were taken at the time of initial diagnosis, prior to any treatment. A discovery cohort of about 95 patients, about 40 with Graves' ophthalmopathy and approximately 55 with stable Graves' hyperthyroidism, was used to find distinguishing TCR V-J signatures. Whether ophthalmopathy could be predicted prospectively was tested in an independent validation cohort made up of roughly 20 hyperthyroidism patients plus 17 patients who later progressed to ophthalmopathy. The roughly 94 discovery patients were randomly divided into training and test sets at a 7:3 ratio. In addition, the study compared T-cell repertoires in thyroid tissue and in blood from about 6 Graves' hyperthyroidism patients. Once sampling was done, hyperthyroidism patients were given methimazole at a starting dose of 30 mg daily, whereas ophthalmopathy patients were given high-dose intravenous methylprednisolone. The paper describes TCR Vbeta CDR3 sequencing of more than 120 peripheral blood samples, made up of some 40 ophthalmopathy patients, around 78 hyperthyroidism patients and some 17 progressor patients. The full study reports these points: Most expanded thyroid clonotypes (frequency above 0.001) were also found in blood, which suggests that blood repertoires may mirror thyroid immune responses. In cross-validation, a model built on a 13 V-J signature told ophthalmopathy apart from stable hyperthyroidism with about 90% sensitivity and roughly 82% specificity, and in testing the same model reached 80%/75%. In validation, progression to ophthalmopathy was predicted by the model with around 71% sensitivity and 72.22% specificity, a median of around 5.9 months before onset. Sample size was not statistically predetermined, and investigators were not blinded to group allocation.

The hyperthyroidism patients were between 18 and 65 years old and newly diagnosed, with a disease duration of less than 2 months. Patients with uncontrolled infections, other autoimmune diseases, pregnancy or lactation were excluded. Clinical symptoms, serum thyroxine and TRAb, thyroid ultrasound, and orbital computed tomography formed the basis for the diagnoses. For progressor patients, blood was drawn at the first diagnosis of hyperthyroidism, before any ophthalmopathy symptoms had appeared. Ficoll-Paque density gradient centrifugation was used to isolate PBMCs from 8 to 10 ml of fresh peripheral blood. Progressor patients were initially diagnosed with Graves' hyperthyroidism and developed ophthalmopathy during follow-up. Total RNA was extracted using Trizol reagent, and RNA quality was assessed on an Agilent 2100 Bioanalyzer. Amplification of TCR beta CDR3 regions was carried out from RNA transcripts. The TCR CDR3 was subjected to a first round of RT-PCR using the HTBI primer set and the Qiagen OneStep RT-PCR kit. Libraries were constructed in a second round of multiplex PCR, after which size selection and purification were performed. The libraries were sequenced on an Illumina HiSeq2000 using paired-end 100 bp reads. The original methods were these. SOAPnuke was used to process the raw data, with reads discarded if the reads contained adapters or uncalled bases, had a mean Phred below 15, or lacked an exact constant-primer or identifier match. High-quality paired reads were merged using COPE v1.2.5, and each unique nucleotide sequence was defined as a clonotype. Clonotypes were aligned to IMGT TRBV, TRBD and TRBJ reference segments using MiTCR v1.1. The analysis was restricted to V-J combinations with a frequency above 0.0001, which together covered roughly 99% of the repertoires. A TCS score was defined as the ratio between F50 (clonal expansion) and ExV (chaos), using BLOSUM62-based TCRdist between CDR3 peptides within each V-J. Welch's t-statistics and random forest reduced several hundred V-J features to 13, which were used in a naive Bayes classifier (R e1071). The raw public reads went through TCRdb reprocessing: fastp at Q25, MiXCR clone calling, in-frame beta chains kept. All rows with the same CDR3 protein become a single entry with the most common DNA and genes. The V and J calls were determined by TCRdb, not by the authors. Recorded for this sample are some 600,000 distinct CDR3 sequences; 14% of them occurred a single time. Of the sample, almost 6% is held by the ten largest clones.

From cysteine to phenylalanine, the CDR3 is 15 amino acids long. CDR3 DNA is the only sequence kept; it has 45 bases, read in frame from the first base. CDR1 is given as KGHSH and CDR2 as LQKENI, both from the germline V gene. V drops 0 bases and J drops 1 base, leaving 9 bases in between. This receptor was obtained from a woman younger than 45 with Graves' hyperthyroidism that later progressed to Graves' ophthalmopathy. Sequenced input: blood. The chain uses TRBV18 and TRBJ1-1; perhaps TRBD1 is the D gene, with 6 bases matching. DNA sequence: TGTGCCAGCTCACCACCTCCGGGGGCGAACACTGAAGCTTTCTTT. This yields the protein CASSPPPGANTEAFF.